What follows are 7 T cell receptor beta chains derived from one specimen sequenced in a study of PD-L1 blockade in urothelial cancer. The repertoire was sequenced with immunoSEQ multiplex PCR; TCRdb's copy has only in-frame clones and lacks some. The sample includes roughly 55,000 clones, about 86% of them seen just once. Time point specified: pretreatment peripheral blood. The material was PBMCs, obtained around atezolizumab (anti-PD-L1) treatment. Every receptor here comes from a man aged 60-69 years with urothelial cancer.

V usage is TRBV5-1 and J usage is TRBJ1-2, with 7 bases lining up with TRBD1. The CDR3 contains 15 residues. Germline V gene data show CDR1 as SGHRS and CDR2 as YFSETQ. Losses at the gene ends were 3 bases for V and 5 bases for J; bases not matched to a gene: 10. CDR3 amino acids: CASSYGPGQRYGYTF. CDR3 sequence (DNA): TGCGCCAGCAGCTATGGCCCGGGACAGAGATATGGCTACACCTTC.

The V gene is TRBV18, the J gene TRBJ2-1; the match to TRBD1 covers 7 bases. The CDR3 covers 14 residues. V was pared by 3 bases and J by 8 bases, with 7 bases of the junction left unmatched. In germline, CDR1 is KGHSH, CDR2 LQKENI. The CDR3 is CASSPTTGRDEQFF. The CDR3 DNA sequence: TGTGCCAGCTCACCTACGACAGGGCGCGATGAGCAGTTCTTC.

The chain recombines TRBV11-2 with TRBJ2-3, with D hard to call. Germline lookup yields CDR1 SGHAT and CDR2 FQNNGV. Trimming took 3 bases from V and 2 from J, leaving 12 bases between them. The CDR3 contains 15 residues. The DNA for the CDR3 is TGTGCCAGCAGCTTCCGAATCCAGTCCACAGATACGCAGTATTTT. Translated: CASSFRIQSTDTQYF.

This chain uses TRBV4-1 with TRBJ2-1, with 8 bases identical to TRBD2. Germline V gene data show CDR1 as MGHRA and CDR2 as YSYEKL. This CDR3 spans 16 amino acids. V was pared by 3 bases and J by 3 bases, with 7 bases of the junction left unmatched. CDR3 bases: TGCGCCAGCAGCCAGGACCTCGGGGGGGTCTACAATGAGCAGTTCTTC. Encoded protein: CASSQDLGGVYNEQFF.

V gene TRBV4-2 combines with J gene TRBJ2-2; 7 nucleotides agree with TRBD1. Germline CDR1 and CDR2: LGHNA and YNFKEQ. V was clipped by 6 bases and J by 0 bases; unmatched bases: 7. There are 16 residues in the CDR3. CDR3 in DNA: TGTGCCAGCAGGATTAACAGGGGTTCGAACACCGGGGAGCTGTTTTTT. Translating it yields CASRINRGSNTGELFF.

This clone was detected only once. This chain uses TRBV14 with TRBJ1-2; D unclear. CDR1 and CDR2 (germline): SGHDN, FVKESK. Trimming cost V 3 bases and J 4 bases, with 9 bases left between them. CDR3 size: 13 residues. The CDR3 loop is CASSQRRSYGYTF. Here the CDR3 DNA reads TGTGCCAGCAGCCAGAGGAGGAGCTATGGCTACACCTTC. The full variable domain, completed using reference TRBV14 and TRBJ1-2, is EAGVTQFPSHSVIEKGQTVTLRCDPISGHDNLYWYRRVMGKEIKFLLHFVKESKQDESGMPNNRFLAERTGGTYSTLKVQPAELEDSGVYFCASSQRRSYGYTFGSGTRLTVV.

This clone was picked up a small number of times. In DNA, the CDR3 is TGTGCCAGCACAGAATCGAACACCGGGGAGCTGTTTTTT. Translation: CASTESNTGELFF. The chain recombines TRBV6-1 with TRBJ2-2; D not resolved. V was clipped by 7 bases and J by 0 bases, with 6 bases between them. Germline assignment: CDR1 MNHNS and CDR2 SASEGT. This CDR3 is built from 13 residues.